The clone carrying this TCR beta chain showed up just a few times. In the PCR, 60 Vbeta and 13 Jbeta primers were used. Libraries were prepared by immunoSEQ multiplex PCR; TCRdb keeps only in-frame clonotypes and omits some of them. Among 150,000 or so clones listed, roughly three quarters were seen once. This specimen comes from a study of cytomegalovirus exposure and HLA in healthy donors. V lost 3 bases and J 2 bases, leaving 17 bases between the germline ends. Germline CDR1 and CDR2: SGHNT and YYREEE (reference sequence). CDR3 length: 16 amino acids. The chain couples TRBV5-4 to TRBJ1-1; possible D gene TRBD1, 6 bases. Sample: PBMCs. The receptor was derived from a man younger than 45 in good health and CMV-seropositive. The DNA of the CDR3 is TGTGCCAGCAGCTACGGACAGAGACAACCTAACACTGAAGCTTTCTTT. Amino acids: CASSYGQRQPNTEAFF.